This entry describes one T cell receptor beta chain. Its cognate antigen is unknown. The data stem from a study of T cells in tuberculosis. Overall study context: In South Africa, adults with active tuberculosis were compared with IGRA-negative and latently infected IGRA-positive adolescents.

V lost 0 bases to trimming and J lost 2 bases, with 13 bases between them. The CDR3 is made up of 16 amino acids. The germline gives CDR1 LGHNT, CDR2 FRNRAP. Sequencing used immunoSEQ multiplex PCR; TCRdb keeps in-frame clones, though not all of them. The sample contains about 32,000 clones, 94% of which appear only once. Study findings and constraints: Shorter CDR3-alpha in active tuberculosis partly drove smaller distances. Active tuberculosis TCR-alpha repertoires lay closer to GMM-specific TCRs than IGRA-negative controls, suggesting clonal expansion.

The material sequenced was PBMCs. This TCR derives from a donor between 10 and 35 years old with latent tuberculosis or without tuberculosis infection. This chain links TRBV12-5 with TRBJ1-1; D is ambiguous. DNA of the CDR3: TGTGCTAGTGGTTTGGTAACGGGAAGAGGAAACACTGAAGCTTTCTTT. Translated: CASGLVTGRGNTEAFF.